The sequence of this T cell receptor beta chain was determined in a study of T cells in Graves' hyperthyroidism and ophthalmopathy. RNA transcripts gave rise to amplified TCR beta CDR3 regions. HTBI primers drove first-round RT-PCR of the TCR CDR3. From the multiplex PCR reads, TCRdb called clonotypes with MiXCR, one entry per CDR3 protein. In the table there are about 420,000 distinct CDR3 sequences, 15% to 17% of which are singletons. This clonotype was detected many times. The CDR3 runs 15 residues. Trimming stripped 0 bases from V and 7 bases from J, with 15 bases between. From germline, CDR1 is SGHVS and CDR2 FQNEAQ.

The specimen sequenced was blood. This chain joins TRBV7-8 and TRBJ2-5; weak D call: TRBD1 (7 bases). The receptor's source is a woman aged 18 to 35 with Graves' hyperthyroidism. The CDR3 loop is CASSLARRQGGTQYF. CDR3 DNA: TGTGCCAGCAGCTTAGCGCGGAGGCAGGGGGGGACCCAGTACTTC. Supplemented by reference TRBV7-8 and TRBJ2-5, the full variable domain reads GAGVSQSPRYKVAKRGQDVALRCDPISGHVSLFWYQQALGQGPEFLTYFQNEAQLDKSGLPSDRFFAERPEGSVSTLKIQRTQQEDSAVYLCASSLARRQGGTQYFGPGTRLLVL.